A single sample is the source of the 20 T cell receptor beta chains below, sequenced in a study of T-cell reconstitution after alpha-beta-depleted transplantation in children. Unique molecular identifiers were incorporated into the prepared TCRbeta library. TCRdb recomputed calls from the PCR reads with MiXCR, one row per CDR3 protein. The sample lists 600,000 to 700,000 distinct CDR3 sequences; approximately 16% were seen once. Specimen: PBMCs from the stem cell graft donor, collected from the stem cell graft. The origin of the receptors is a human donor who donated a stem cell graft to a child with acute myeloid leukemia.

This clonotype was seen at least ten times. V is TRBV6-5 and J is TRBJ2-7; weak D call: TRBD1 (6 bases). V was clipped by 5 bases and J by 0 bases, with 14 bases between them. The CDR3 totals 15 residues. CDR1 is MNHEY, CDR2 SVGAGI, per germline. For the CDR3, the DNA is TGTGCCAGCAGTAGACTGGACAGCCACTCCTACGAGCAGTACTTC. Its protein product is CASSRLDSHSYEQYF.

CDR3 sequence: CSVLRGITEAFF. For the CDR3, the DNA is TGCAGCGTCCTCAGGGGGATAACTGAAGCTTTCTTT. This chain joins TRBV29-1 and TRBJ1-1, with 7 positions matching TRBD1. This CDR3 has 12 amino acids. J lost 5 bases, V lost 6 bases, and 6 bases had no gene match. CDR1 and CDR2 (germline): SQVTM, ANQGSEA.

This clonotype was recorded many times. The V gene is TRBV7-2, the J gene TRBJ2-1; D possibly matches TRBD1 or TRBD2 (6 bases each). Trimming cost V 2 bases and J 10 bases, with 12 bases left between them. Germline lookup yields CDR1 SGHTA and CDR2 FQGNSA. The CDR3 is 13 residues long. CDR3 nucleotides: TGTGCCAGCAGCTTAACGAGGGGGGCCGAGCAGTTCTTC. Its protein product is CASSLTRGAEQFF.

The chain has TRBV7-9 and TRBJ1-4, with TRBD1 matching 8 bases. With 5 bases clipped from V and 2 bases from J, the junction kept 10 bases outside the gene matches. Germline V CDR1 and CDR2: SEHNR, FQNEAQ (reference sequence). The CDR3 contains 17 residues. CDR3 in amino acids: CASSPTQGARTNEKLFF. The CDR3 DNA sequence: TGTGCCAGCAGCCCGACCCAGGGGGCGCGGACTAATGAAAAACTGTTTTTT.

This sequence joins TRBV12-3 or TRBV12-4 and TRBJ1-2; 9 positions match TRBD1. J lost 8 bases, V lost 5 bases, and 9 bases had no gene match. The CDR3 is made up of 14 amino acids. The DNA of the CDR3 is TGTGCCAGCAGTACGGGACAGGGAACAGAAGGCTACACCTTC. This gives the protein CASSTGQGTEGYTF.

This clonotype was seen more than once but under ten times. The chain recombines TRBV5-1 with TRBJ1-5; perhaps TRBD1 as D (6 bases). The V gene's germline CDR1 is SGHRS and CDR2 YFSETQ. This CDR3 spans 14 amino acids. The V gene lost 4 bases and the J gene lost 5 bases, with 13 bases spanning the gap. CDR3 DNA: TGCGCCAGCAGCCCGGAGGGGGGCCATCAGCCCCAGCATTTT. This encodes CASSPEGGHQPQHF.

Ten or more counts support this clonotype. The V and J genes are TRBV7-2 and TRBJ2-2; D call uncertain. CDR3 length: 13 residues. V shed 4 bases and J shed 0 bases, with 3 bases lying between them. Germline CDR1 reads SGHTA; CDR2 reads FQGNSA. The CDR3 protein is CASSYTNTGELFF. CDR3 in DNA: TGTGCCAGCAGCTACACGAACACCGGGGAGCTGTTTTTT. The full variable domain, completed using reference TRBV7-2 and TRBJ2-2, is GAGVSQSPSNKVTEKGKDVELRCDPISGHTALYWYRQSLGQGLEFLIYFQGNSAPDKSGLPSDRFSAERTGGSVSTLTIQRTQQEDSAVYLCASSYTNTGELFFGEGSRLTVL.

This clonotype was seen only a few times. The chain couples TRBV20-1 to TRBJ1-1; TRBD1 matches 7 bases. The CDR3 length is 14 residues. The J segment lost 6 bases and the V segment lost 1 base, leaving 8 bases of the junction unmatched. CDR1 and CDR2 from the germline V gene are DFQATT and SNEGSKA (reference sequence). DNA of the CDR3: TGCAGTGCTAGAGTCGCGGACAGGAGCGCTGAAGCTTTCTTT. Protein product: CSARVADRSAEAFF.

Many counts were recorded for this clonotype. The chain recombines TRBV20-1 with TRBJ1-2; no clear D. Trimming took 6 bases from V and 2 from J, leaving 16 bases between them. The CDR3 has 14 residues. CDR1 is DFQATT, CDR2 SNEGSKA, per germline (reference sequence). CDR3 in DNA: TGCAGTGCCCCCAGGCATACGGGAAACTATGGCTACACCTTC. This codes for CSAPRHTGNYGYTF.

V is TRBV12-3 or TRBV12-4 and J is TRBJ2-7; a possible D gene is TRBD2 (7 bases). CDR3 length: 15 residues. The ends were cut back, 6 bases at V and 0 bases at J, with 15 bases in the middle. The CDR3 region is CASSLRGGYSYEQYF. The CDR3, as DNA: TGTGCCAGCAGCCTAAGGGGGGGCTACTCCTACGAGCAGTACTTC.

CDR3 residues: CASSPRDRSTDTQYF. The CDR3 coding sequence is TGTGCCAGCAGTCCCCGGGACAGAAGCACAGATACGCAGTATTTT. The chain combines TRBV6-1 with TRBJ2-3; 7 nucleotides line up with TRBD1. Germline CDR1 is MNHNS and CDR2 is SASEGT. The CDR3 extends over 15 amino acids. Germline trimming cut 5 bases from V and 0 bases from J; bases unmatched to any gene: 5.

This clonotype was counted a few times. The chain employs TRBV12-3 or TRBV12-4 and TRBJ2-1; 16 bases match TRBD2. The CDR3 extends over 17 amino acids. V gave up 5 bases and J gave up 8 bases; unmatched junction bases: 9. For the CDR3, the DNA is TGTGCCAGCAGTGTACCGGGACTAGCGGGGGGGCGGGATGAGCAGTTCTTC. Translating gives CASSVPGLAGGRDEQFF.

This clonotype has just a few counts. The V gene is TRBV5-1, the J gene TRBJ2-2; D gene ambiguous. Per germline, CDR1 SGHRS and CDR2 YFSETQ. Trimming stripped 7 bases from V and 5 bases from J, with 6 bases between. The CDR3 is 11 residues long. The DNA for the CDR3 is TGCGCCAGCGGTCTTACCGGGGAGCTGTTTTTT. Translating it yields CASGLTGELFF. Based on the CDR3 plus reference TRBV5-1 and TRBJ2-2, the full variable domain is KAGVTQTPRYLIKTRGQQVTLSCSPISGHRSVSWYQQTPGQGLQFLFEYFSETQRNKGNFPGRFSGRQFSNSRSEMNVSTLELGDSALYLCASGLTGELFFGEGSRLTVL.

In this sample, this clonotype turned up many times. J is TRBJ2-3 and V is TRBV20-1; 9 bases are shared with TRBD1. Germline V gene sequence: CDR1 DFQATT, CDR2 SNEGSKA (reference sequence). The CDR3 loop spans 15 amino acids. J was trimmed by 2 bases and V by 5 bases; bases with no gene match: 8. CDR3 in DNA: TGCAGTGCTCGACCAGGACAGGGGAACACAGATACGCAGTATTTT. This translates into CSARPGQGNTDTQYF.

The chain employs TRBV5-6 and TRBJ1-3; D remains unclear. Per germline, CDR1 SGHDT and CDR2 YYEEEE. Trimming took 1 base from V and 0 from J, leaving 8 bases between them. The CDR3 sequence is 15 residues long. This CDR3 reads CASSLYRPSGNTIYF. In DNA form, the CDR3 reads TGTGCCAGCAGCTTGTATCGTCCCTCTGGAAACACCATATATTTT. The variable domain in full, with the rest retrieved from reference TRBV5-6 and TRBJ1-3, is DAGVTQSPTHLIKTRGQQVTLRCSPKSGHDTVSWYQQALGQGPQFIFQYYEEEERQRGNFPDRFSGHQFPNYSSELNVNALLLGDSALYLCASSLYRPSGNTIYFGEGSWLTVV.

This clonotype has more than one count but fewer than ten. This chain joins TRBV4-2 and TRBJ1-6; TRBD1 aligns across 8 bases. The germline CDR1 and CDR2 sequences are LGHNA and YNFKEQ. The junction had 5 bases not matched to a gene; V was cut back by 0 bases and J by 13 bases. This CDR3 comprises 14 residues. In nucleotides, the CDR3 is TGTGCCAGCAGCCAAGACTCGACAGGGGTTCCCCTCCACTTT. Translated, it gives CASSQDSTGVPLHF.

This clonotype appeared a few times. This rearrangement joins TRBV5-1 to TRBJ2-5; no firm D call. In germline, CDR1 is SGHRS, CDR2 YFSETQ. This CDR3 is 12 amino acids long. V lost 0 bases to trimming and J lost 7 bases, with 7 bases between them. The CDR3 DNA follows: TGCGCCAGCAGCTTGGGGGGAAGGACCCAGTACTTC. This gives the protein CASSLGGRTQYF.

This clonotype was seen repeatedly, ten times or more. The J gene is TRBJ2-7, the V gene TRBV12-3 or TRBV12-4, with D unresolved. Trimming shortened V by 2 bases and J by 7 bases, and 12 bases separated the two germline ends. The CDR3 has 13 residues. The CDR3 spells CASSLNGPREQYF. As DNA, the CDR3 is TGTGCCAGCAGTTTAAACGGGCCGCGTGAGCAGTACTTC.

This clonotype was seen at least ten times. The V gene is TRBV12-3 or TRBV12-4, the J gene TRBJ2-2; the D gene is possibly TRBD2 (5 bases). The V end lost 6 bases, the J end lost 1 base, and 15 bases lay between the germline ends. The CDR3 loop spans 16 amino acids. DNA for the CDR3: TGTGCCAGCAGCCCGATCCAGCGGCTGAACACCGGGGAGCTGTTTTTT. Its translation: CASSPIQRLNTGELFF.

V and J are TRBV13 and TRBJ2-7; the match to TRBD2 covers 7 bases. Germline CDR1 PRHDT, CDR2 FYEKMQ (reference sequence). After removal of 5 bases from V and 6 bases from J, the junction contained 4 bases not matched to a gene. This CDR3 is built from 12 residues. This CDR3 reads CASSRDYGEQYV. The DNA of the CDR3 is TGTGCCAGCAGCCGGGACTATGGCGAGCAGTACGTC.